This TCR beta chain originates from a study of Graves' ophthalmopathy and Graves' hyperthyroidism. Study information: The authors defined stable hyperthyroidism as no ophthalmopathy within 18 months of follow-up.

Germline CDR1 reads DFQATT; CDR2 reads SNEGSKA (reference sequence). The CDR3 sequence is 14 residues long. The ends lost 4 bases at V and 10 bases at J; junction bases unmatched: 11. This clonotype showed up many times. What it binds is unknown. Researchers took RNA transcripts and amplified TCR beta CDR3 regions from them. The first round was an RT-PCR with HTBI primers, and the second round was a multiplex PCR. MiXCR, applied by TCRdb to the multiplex PCR reads, yields one record per CDR3 protein. The data hold over a million distinct CDR3 sequences, with roughly two fifths observed a single time. The study's findings and limits: Both a roughly 70% sensitivity and a 72.22% specificity characterized the model's predictions of ophthalmopathy progression.

The clonotype was recovered from an adult man with Graves' hyperthyroidism. Sequencing was done on a sample of peripheral blood or thyroid tissue (not recorded which). The rearrangement joins TRBV20-1 to TRBJ2-5, with 11 positions matching TRBD1. Here the CDR3 DNA reads TGCAGTGCTATTCCACGGACAGGGGGCCTAATCCAGTACTTC. As protein: CSAIPRTGGLIQYF.